The sequence of this T cell receptor (beta chain) was determined in a study of cytomegalovirus exposure and HLA in healthy donors. Across the whole study: Unique TCR beta sequences numbering some 110 million came from approximately 180 million T cells in an earlier analysis.

Whole-study findings and limits: Researchers reported that a few CMV-associated chains were confirmed in vitro as CMV antigen-specific. Later findings reportedly placed an Asian-associated ancestry cluster below the approximately 650-donor mean for N-insertions. Rare TCR sequences dominated, though some public TCRs recurred in many donors.

In regard to this clone: The antigen is undetermined.

This CDR3 has 15 amino acids. Germline trimming cut 2 bases from V and 3 bases from J; bases unmatched to any gene: 2. Germline lookup yields CDR1 LNHNV and CDR2 YYDKDF (reference sequence). PCR used 60 Vbeta primers and 13 Jbeta primers. Clones were read by immunoSEQ multiplex PCR, and TCRdb kept only the in-frame ones, dropping some. The sample has fewer than 250,000 clones; around four fifths are singletons. The sequence was obtained from a man aged 40-49 years in good health and CMV-seropositive. Material for sequencing was PBMCs. J is TRBJ2-1 and V is TRBV15; 9 bases line up with TRBD2. DNA of the CDR3: TGTGCCACCAGCAGACTTAGCGGGGGCTACAATGAGCAGTTCTTC. Amino acid sequence: CATSRLSGGYNEQFF.